Shown below are 21 T cell receptor beta chains from a single sample sequenced in a study of breast tumors, draining lymph nodes, adjacent tissues. The lymph nodes were axillary draining lymph nodes from breast cancer patients. MiXCR, run by TCRdb on the multiplex PCR reads, gives a single entry per CDR3 protein. The sample includes 150,000 or so distinct CDR3 sequences, around 35% of them seen just once. Material: axillary lymph node tissue. These receptors came from a female donor with breast cancer. Some clones in this sample may be carry-over from other donors' samples.

This clonotype was counted at least ten times. This chain links TRBV30 with TRBJ1-3, with D possibly TRBD1 on 5 matching bases. Trimming took off 7 bases at V and 0 bases at J, with 10 bases between the two ends. Germline V gene lookup returns CDR1 GTSNPN and CDR2 SVGIG (reference sequence). The CDR3 spans 13 residues. Here the CDR3 reads CASTALSGNTIYF. CDR3 nucleotide sequence: TGTGCCTCGACAGCTCTCTCTGGAAACACCATATATTTT.

This clonotype was recorded a few times. The chain recombines TRBV15 with TRBJ1-1, with D unclear. The CDR3 extends over 15 amino acids. Trimming stripped 2 bases from V and 1 base from J, with 11 bases between. Looked up from germline, CDR1 is LNHNV and CDR2 is YYDKDF (reference sequence). The DNA of the CDR3 is TGTGCCACCAGCAGACTAACGACGGAGAACACTGAAGCTTTCTTT. This codes for CATSRLTTENTEAFF.

This clonotype was detected a few times. This sequence may be a read error, since a much larger clone differs from it by one base. The V call is TRBV6-5, the J call TRBJ1-2, with a tentative D call TRBD1 (5 bases). With 5 bases removed from V and 3 bases from J, the gap between germline ends came to 16 bases. Germline V gene sequence: CDR1 MNHEY, CDR2 SVGAGI. The CDR3 runs 15 residues. The chain's CDR3 is CASSHFSRDHYGYTF. CDR3 bases: TGTGCCAGCAGTCACTTCTCCAGGGACCACTATGGCTACACCTTC.

The chain recombines TRBV12-3 or TRBV12-4 with TRBJ1-1; D is uncertain. CDR3 length: 13 amino acids. Trimming shortened V by 5 bases and J by 1 base, and 8 bases separated the two germline ends. The DNA of the CDR3 is TGTGCCAGCAGTCTAACAACGAACACTGAAGCTTTCTTT. Translation gives CASSLTTNTEAFF.

This clonotype showed up many times. CDR3 residues: CASSESGRYYEQYF. The DNA for the CDR3 is TGTGCCAGCAGTGAATCGGGCAGATACTACGAGCAGTACTTC. This chain joins TRBV2 and TRBJ2-7; D not certain. Germline-derived CDR1 and CDR2 are SNHLY and FYNNEI. Trimming pared 2 bases from V and 3 bases from J, leaving 11 bases between. The CDR3 runs 14 residues.

This clonotype was observed many times. The chain couples TRBV12-3 or TRBV12-4 to TRBJ2-7; D is unclear. The V and J ends lost 5 bases and 4 bases respectively, with 18 bases between them. The CDR3 is 15 residues long. CDR3 residues: CASSLLDGTPYEQYF. For the CDR3, the DNA is TGTGCCAGCAGTCTCCTTGATGGCACCCCATACGAGCAGTACTTC.

At least ten counts were recorded for this clonotype. The genes are TRBV6-5 and TRBJ2-5; 9 bases are a match to TRBD1. Germline CDR1 and CDR2: MNHEY and SVGAGI. The CDR3 sequence is 15 residues long. The trim removed 6 bases at V and 4 bases at J, leaving 9 bases unmatched. This CDR3 reads CASSKDRGVGETQYF. The CDR3, as DNA: TGTGCCAGCAGCAAGGACAGGGGAGTGGGAGAGACCCAGTACTTC.

Note on this clonotype: Because it lacks the conserved phenylalanine or tryptophan at the end, this CDR3 is likely a read error. The limits of the CDR3 on the DNA are not certain, so only TCRdb's listed CDR3 is given. J is TRBJ2-7 and V is TRBV9; the DNA was not used to check the table's D call, TRBD1. The germline V gene has CDR1 SGDLS and CDR2 YYNGEE. From its first to its last residue, the CDR3 has 14 amino acids. CDR3 sequence: CASRNGLPLYEQPL.

The rearrangement joins TRBV5-6 to TRBJ2-7; no clear D gene. V was cut by 4 bases and J by 6 bases, with 11 bases left in between. Looked up from germline, CDR1 is SGHDT and CDR2 is YYEEEE. CDR3 length equals 12 residues. For the CDR3, the DNA is TGTGCCAGCAGCCCCCACTACTCCGAGCAGTACTTC. Its protein product is CASSPHYSEQYF.

The table lists this clonotype with many counts. The V and J genes are TRBV28 and TRBJ1-2, with 7 bases that match TRBD1. This CDR3 has 13 residues. V was pared by 8 bases and J by 4 bases, with 7 bases of the junction left unmatched. Germline loops: CDR1 MDHEN, CDR2 SYDVKM. CDR3: CASDMTGSYGYTF. The CDR3 region has the DNA TGTGCCAGCGACATGACAGGGAGCTATGGCTACACCTTC.

The rearrangement links TRBV19 to TRBJ1-4, with D possibly being TRBD1 (5 bases). V gave up 7 bases and J gave up 7 bases, with 13 bases separating them. The CDR3 consists of 13 residues. Germline V CDR1 and CDR2: LNHDA, SQIVND (reference sequence). The CDR3 spells CASNGQGREKLFF. In nucleotides, the CDR3 is TGTGCCAGTAATGGCCAGGGTCGTGAAAAACTGTTTTTT. Based on the CDR3 plus reference TRBV19 and TRBJ1-4, the full variable domain is DGGITQSPKYLFRKEGQNVTLSCEQNLNHDAMYWYRQDPGQGLRLIYYSQIVNDFQKGDIAEGYSVSREKKESFPLTVTSAQKNPTAFYLCASNGQGREKLFFGSGTQLSVL.

This clonotype has a count of ten or more. The rearrangement joins TRBV6-1 to TRBJ2-7; 11 positions agree with TRBD1. Germline V gene sequence: CDR1 MNHNS, CDR2 SASEGT. CDR3 length equals 14 residues. With 6 bases clipped from V and 5 bases from J, the junction kept 6 bases outside the gene matches. The CDR3 nucleotides are TGTGCCAGCAGCCCGGGACAGGGGGTCCACGAGCAGTACTTC. Translated: CASSPGQGVHEQYF.

Turning to this clonotype: At one boundary the junction diverges from the germline segment, which might be a read error. The chain has TRBV2 and TRBJ1-1, with D perhaps matching TRBD1 (5 bases). Germline-derived CDR1 and CDR2 are SNHLY and FYNNEI. This CDR3 has 13 amino acids. The CDR3 sequence is CASSEQGNTEALF. In nucleotides, the CDR3 is TGTGCCAGCAGTGAACAGGGAAACACTGAAGCTCTCTTT.

This clonotype was found many times. The chain is built from TRBV3-1 and TRBJ2-7; possibly TRBD2 for D (6 bases). Between the trimmed V and J ends, which lost 8 bases and 3 bases, there was a span of 11 bases. The CDR3 runs 12 residues. Germline values: CDR1 LGHDT, CDR2 YNNKEL (reference sequence). The CDR3 bases are TGTGCCAGCGGAGGGACTGACTACGAGCAGTACTTC. This translates into CASGGTDYEQYF.

Comment on this clonotype: A much bigger clone sits one base away, suggesting this may be a read error. The chain employs TRBV20-1 and TRBJ2-5, with 12 positions matching TRBD2. Germline-derived CDR1 and CDR2 are DFQATT and SNEGSKA (reference sequence). The CDR3 spans 21 residues. In nucleotides, the CDR3 is TGCAGTGCTAGAGAGATCCCCATCACGAGACTAGCGGGGGTTACTCAAGGGACCCAGTACTTC. Protein product: CSAREIPITRLAGVTQGTQYF.

As to this clonotype: A read error may be the cause here, since a much bigger clone is one base away. CDR3 residues: CASSAGGPTTDTQYF. The CDR3 bases are TGTGCCAGCAGTGCTGGGGGGCCAACCACAGATACGCAGTATTTT. The genes are TRBV5-4 and TRBJ2-3; either TRBD1 or TRBD2 may supply D (6 bases each). This CDR3 has 15 amino acids. Germline V gene sequence: CDR1 SGHNT, CDR2 YYREEE (reference sequence). The V and J ends lost 5 bases and 2 bases respectively, with 15 bases between them.

The J gene is TRBJ1-4, the V gene TRBV7-9; D is ambiguous. The CDR3 covers 13 residues. V was shortened by 5 bases and J by 6 bases, with 10 bases between the two germline ends. Germline values: CDR1 SEHNR, CDR2 FQNEAQ (reference sequence). The CDR3 sequence: CASSLPPHEKLFF. Written as DNA, the CDR3 is TGTGCCAGCAGCCTCCCCCCACATGAAAAACTGTTTTTT.

This chain links TRBV5-6 with TRBJ1-5; D might be TRBD1 (5 bases). This CDR3 spans 16 amino acids. The V and J ends lost 0 bases and 11 bases respectively, with 21 bases between them. Germline V gene data show CDR1 as SGHDT and CDR2 as YYEEEE. As DNA, the CDR3 is TGTGCCAGCAGCTTGGGAGCGGGGGGTTACCAAGAGACCCAGCATTTT. Translation gives CASSLGAGGYQETQHF.

This clonotype was seen ten or more times. This chain links TRBV7-8 with TRBJ2-1, with a weak D call TRBD2 (6 bases). V lost 1 base and J 7 bases, leaving 11 bases between the germline ends. Germline V CDR1 and CDR2: SGHVS, FQNEAQ. The CDR3 runs to 14 residues. CDR3 sequence (DNA): TGTGCCAGCAGCTTAGGACTAGGGCGGAATGAGCAGTTCTTC. Protein sequence: CASSLGLGRNEQFF.

This clonotype was counted between two and nine times. Possible read error: a much larger clone is one base away. V and J are TRBV20-1 and TRBJ2-3, with 9 bases fitting TRBD1. The J segment lost 6 bases and the V segment lost 3 bases, leaving 13 bases of the junction unmatched. CDR1 and CDR2 (germline): DFQATT, SNEGSKA (reference sequence). The CDR3 totals 16 residues. The CDR3 reads CSARAPGTGSSDTQYF. CDR3 bases: TGCAGTGCTAGGGCCCCCGGGACAGGGTCGTCGGATACGCAGTATTTT.

In its sample, this clonotype was seen many times. The J gene is TRBJ1-2, the V gene TRBV19; D unclear. The germline CDR1 and CDR2 sequences are LNHDA and SQIVND (reference sequence). The CDR3 is made up of 14 amino acids. The V and J ends lost 5 bases and 5 bases respectively, with 15 bases between them. CDR3 nucleotides: TGTGCCAGTAGTCCTGCACGGCGGCCGTATGGCTACACCTTC. It translates to CASSPARRPYGYTF.